Below, 31 T cell receptor beta chains from the same sample are listed, as sequenced in a study of shared clonotypes between healthy human individuals. Terminally differentiated effector memory CD45RA+ cells were left out of the naive CD8 fraction, which was CD45RO-negative and positively selected for CCR7. The assay was immunoSEQ multiplex PCR, and TCRdb's table has in-frame clones only and misses some. The table has 1.5 million to 2.5 million clones, 85% to 95% seen once. Sequences were obtained from naive CD8+ T cells sorted from blood. Receptors were obtained from a man between 18 and 35 years old in good health.

With respect to this clone: Other DNA variants within this sample encode the same CDR3. As DNA, the CDR3 is TGTGCCAGCAGTTACTCACTACGGAACGAGCAGTACTTC. Translated: CASSYSLRNEQYF. The chain couples TRBV6-5 to TRBJ2-7, with D hard to call. Looked up from germline, CDR1 is MNHEY and CDR2 is SVGAGI. This CDR3 contains 13 residues. Trimming took 0 bases from V and 5 from J, leaving 8 bases between them.

This rearrangement joins TRBV13 to TRBJ1-2; perhaps TRBD1 as D (5 bases). V gave up 2 bases and J gave up 4 bases, with 8 bases separating them. This CDR3 is 13 amino acids long. The germline CDR1 and CDR2 sequences are PRHDT and FYEKMQ (reference sequence). In DNA form, the CDR3 reads TGTGCCAGCAGCTTATCAGGGACCTATGGCTACACCTTC. It specifies CASSLSGTYGYTF.

The rearrangement links TRBV6-1 to TRBJ2-7; tentatively, D is TRBD2 (6 bases). The CDR3 has 13 amino acids. Germline V CDR1 and CDR2: MNHNS, SASEGT. V was clipped by 4 bases and J by 6 bases, with 13 bases between them. Written as DNA, the CDR3 is TGTGCCAGCAGTGGCCGGGGGATCCTCGAGCAGTACTTC. Protein sequence: CASSGRGILEQYF.

The chain employs TRBV7-9 and TRBJ2-1; TRBD2 aligns across 7 bases. J was trimmed by 11 bases and V by 5 bases; bases with no gene match: 9. This CDR3 comprises 13 residues. In germline, CDR1 is SEHNR, CDR2 FQNEAQ (reference sequence). The CDR3 protein is CASSHGAGLKQFF. Written as DNA, the CDR3 is TGTGCCAGCAGCCATGGAGCGGGACTAAAGCAGTTCTTC.

This chain joins TRBV6-1 and TRBJ2-7, with TRBD2 matching over 14 bases. Germline-derived CDR1 and CDR2 are MNHNS and SASEGT. The J segment lost 5 bases and the V segment lost 2 bases, leaving 2 bases of the junction unmatched. The CDR3 consists of 15 residues. The CDR3 loop is CASSEPGLAGDEQYF. CDR3 sequence (DNA): TGTGCCAGCAGTGAACCGGGACTAGCGGGAGACGAGCAGTACTTC.

This sequence joins TRBV27 and TRBJ2-7, with unresolved D. Between the trimmed V and J ends, which lost 5 bases and 3 bases, there was a span of 20 bases. The CDR3 is made up of 16 amino acids. The germline CDR1 and CDR2 sequences are MNHEY and SMNVEV (reference sequence). The CDR3 loop reads CASSPRPSYRFYEQYF. The CDR3 DNA sequence: TGTGCCAGCAGTCCTAGACCCTCCTACCGCTTCTACGAGCAGTACTTC.

The J gene is TRBJ1-2, the V gene TRBV2, with 8 bases identical to TRBD1. The J segment lost 1 base and the V segment lost 3 bases, leaving 7 bases of the junction unmatched. This CDR3 is built from 16 residues. Germline assignment: CDR1 SNHLY and CDR2 FYNNEI. The CDR3 reads CASSDFMTGDNYGYTF. As DNA, the CDR3 is TGTGCCAGCAGTGATTTCATGACAGGGGATAACTATGGCTACACCTTC.

DNA of the CDR3: TGTGCCAGCAGTTATGTTAGCGGGGGGGTCGATGAGCAGTTCTTC. It codes for CASSYVSGGVDEQFF. V usage is TRBV6-5 and J usage is TRBJ2-1; the match to TRBD2 covers 11 bases. Trimming removed 3 bases from V and 8 bases from J; junction bases left unmatched: 6. The CDR3 contains 15 residues. Germline V gene sequence: CDR1 MNHEY, CDR2 SVGAGI.

This clone was seen just once. CDR3 DNA sequence: TGTGCCAGCGCCACCGGGCCCCCGTCCTACAATGAGCAGTTCTTC. Residues: CASATGPPSYNEQFF. V is TRBV5-4 and J is TRBJ2-1; D gene uncertain. Germline loops: CDR1 SGHNT, CDR2 YYREEE (reference sequence). The CDR3 runs 15 residues. The V end was cut by 7 bases, the J end by 1 base, with 15 bases between.

Details on this clone: This same CDR3 is encoded by further DNA sequences in the sample. V is TRBV12-5 and J is TRBJ1-1; D gene uncertain. V gave up 1 base and J gave up 8 bases, with 5 bases separating them. Germline-derived CDR1 and CDR2 are LGHNT and FRNRAP. This CDR3 is 11 amino acids long. CDR3 in amino acids: CASGLGTEAFF. Here the CDR3 DNA reads TGTGCTAGTGGTTTGGGAACAGAAGCTTTCTTT.

The CDR3, as DNA: TGTGCCAGCGAGCTAGCGGGGAGCTCCTACGAGCAGTACTTC. Its protein product is CASELAGSSYEQYF. The chain is built from TRBV7-9 and TRBJ2-7; 9 nucleotides line up with TRBD2. This CDR3 contains 14 residues. The germline CDR1 and CDR2 sequences are SEHNR and FQNEAQ (reference sequence). After removal of 8 bases from V and 0 bases from J, the junction contained 5 bases not matched to a gene.

The chain combines TRBV5-4 with TRBJ1-1; D is unclear. V lost 4 bases and J lost 0, with 13 bases in between. This CDR3 has 15 residues. Germline values: CDR1 SGHNT, CDR2 YYREEE (reference sequence). Written as DNA, the CDR3 is TGTGCCAGCAGCCCAGACGGGGTCATGAACACTGAAGCTTTCTTT. This translates into CASSPDGVMNTEAFF.

The rearrangement uses TRBV2 and TRBJ1-4, with unresolved D. The CDR3 runs to 16 residues. From germline, CDR1 is SNHLY and CDR2 FYNNEI. Trimming pared 4 bases from V and 2 bases from J, leaving 14 bases between. This chain's CDR3 is CASSGPVFVTNEKLFF. The CDR3 bases are TGTGCCAGCAGTGGGCCCGTTTTTGTGACTAATGAAAAACTGTTTTTT.

In DNA, the CDR3 is TGTGCCAGCAGCTTTGAAGCGGGGGGCCACTACGAGCAGTACTTC. Its translation: CASSFEAGGHYEQYF. The rearrangement joins TRBV11-2 to TRBJ2-7, with 9 bases aligning to TRBD2. CDR1 and CDR2 from the germline V gene are SGHAT and FQNNGV. Unmatched junction bases numbered 6, after V lost 3 bases and J lost 3 bases. This CDR3 region has 15 residues.

The chain employs TRBV4-1 and TRBJ2-3; the match to TRBD2 covers 8 bases. CDR3 length: 17 residues. V shed 3 bases and J 2 bases; nucleotides not matched to a gene: 10. Germline CDR1 is MGHRA and CDR2 is YSYEKL. The DNA of the CDR3 is TGCGCCAGCAGCCATGTCATACTAGCGGAAGACACAGATACGCAGTATTTT. Translating gives CASSHVILAEDTDTQYF.

J is TRBJ2-7 and V is TRBV4-1; TRBD2 is a possible D gene (5 bases). Per germline, CDR1 MGHRA and CDR2 YSYEKL. The CDR3 totals 15 residues. With 2 bases removed from V and 0 bases from J, the gap between germline ends came to 11 bases. CDR3 sequence: CASSQILESSYEQYF. As DNA, the CDR3 is TGCGCCAGCAGCCAAATACTAGAGAGCTCCTACGAGCAGTACTTC.

The chain uses TRBV2 and TRBJ2-3; no definite D call. Germline-derived CDR1 and CDR2 are SNHLY and FYNNEI. The CDR3 loop spans 14 amino acids. Trimming shortened V by 1 base and J by 4 bases, and 9 bases separated the two germline ends. The CDR3 DNA is TGTGCCAGCAGTGAAGAATCAAAGGCAGATACGCAGTATTTT. Amino acids: CASSEESKADTQYF.

J is TRBJ2-3 and V is TRBV27, with 9 bases lining up with TRBD1. V trimming: 5 bases; J trimming: 5 bases; junction bases outside the gene matches: 5. The CDR3 length is 14 residues. Germline V CDR1 and CDR2: MNHEY, SMNVEV (reference sequence). CDR3 in DNA: TGTGCCAGCAGTGAGACAGGGGGTATAGATACGCAGTATTTT. Translated, it gives CASSETGGIDTQYF.

The chain carries TRBV7-2 and TRBJ2-7; 9 nucleotides agree with TRBD2. The CDR3 extends over 15 amino acids. CDR1 SGHTA and CDR2 FQGNSA come from the germline V gene. Trimming at V came to 5 bases and at J to 5 bases, leaving 10 bases not matched to a gene. The CDR3 region has the DNA TGTGCCAGCAGCCCCCTAGCGGGACTATTGGACGAGCAGTACTTC. Translating it yields CASSPLAGLLDEQYF.

A note on this clone: The same CDR3 also results from other DNA sequences found in this sample. This rearrangement joins TRBV7-2 to TRBJ1-5; D remains ambiguous. Trimming took off 1 base at V and 3 bases at J, with 4 bases between the two ends. There are 13 residues in the CDR3. From germline, CDR1 is SGHTA and CDR2 FQGNSA. The CDR3 DNA sequence: TGTGCCAGCAGCTTAGTATCCAATCAGCCCCAGCATTTT. Its protein is CASSLVSNQPQHF.

DNA for the CDR3: TGTGCCAGCAGCTTATTAGCGGGAGTAGCCGGGGAGCTGTTTTTT. It codes for CASSLLAGVAGELFF. V is TRBV7-2 and J is TRBJ2-2, with 9 positions matching TRBD2. The V gene's germline CDR1 is SGHTA and CDR2 FQGNSA. The junction had 4 bases not matched to a gene; V was cut back by 2 bases and J by 6 bases. The CDR3 is made up of 15 amino acids. The whole variable domain, remainder taken from reference TRBV7-2 and TRBJ2-2, is GAGVSQSPSNKVTEKGKDVELRCDPISGHTALYWYRQSLGQGLEFLIYFQGNSAPDKSGLPSDRFSAERTGGSVSTLTIQRTQQEDSAVYLCASSLLAGVAGELFFGEGSRLTVL.

In regard to this clone: Other nucleotide sequences in the sample specify the same CDR3. The chain has TRBV5-6 and TRBJ1-4; TRBD1 aligns across 8 bases. The ends lost 2 bases at V and 7 bases at J; junction bases unmatched: 4. This CDR3 spans 14 amino acids. Germline V gene sequence: CDR1 SGHDT, CDR2 YYEEEE. The CDR3 sequence: CASSFGTGGEKLFF. CDR3 in DNA: TGTGCCAGCAGCTTCGGGACAGGAGGTGAAAAACTGTTTTTT.

The chain joins TRBV5-7 to TRBJ2-3; no definite D call. TRBV5-7 is an ORF, and what it does is uncertain. The CDR3 consists of 17 residues. V was trimmed by 2 bases and J by 1 base, leaving 17 bases between them. The CDR3 nucleotides read TGTGCCAGCAGCTTAAAGGGTGGCCTCGAGGGCACAGATACGCAGTATTTT. Protein: CASSLKGGLEGTDTQYF.

The chain combines TRBV9 with TRBJ2-7; D assignment may be TRBD1 or TRBD2 (5 bases each). Trimming left V 4 bases short and J 0 bases short, with 11 bases between. This CDR3 contains 14 residues. CDR1 is SGDLS and CDR2 is YYNGEE in the germline V gene. CDR3 bases: TGTGCCAGCAGCCCCGGGGACGGCTCCTACGAGCAGTACTTC. Its translation is CASSPGDGSYEQYF.

V gene TRBV6-6 combines with J gene TRBJ2-7; TRBD1 matches at 7 bases. J gave up 3 bases and V 6 bases, and 5 bases lay outside the gene matches. The CDR3 runs to 13 residues. Germline V gives CDR1 MNHNY, CDR2 SVGAGI (reference sequence). Here the CDR3 reads CASREDRFYEQYF. CDR3 sequence (DNA): TGTGCCAGCAGGGAGGACAGGTTCTACGAGCAGTACTTC.

The chain recombines TRBV21-1 with TRBJ1-5; the tabulated D call, TRBD1, remains unverified against the DNA. TRBV21-1 is annotated as a pseudogene. The CDR3 is 13 residues long. The CDR3 sequence is CSTGGMSNQPQHF. The CDR3 DNA is TGCAGTACAGGGGGGATGAGCAATCAGCCCCAGCATTTT.

Comment on this clone: This sample includes further DNA sequences coding for the same CDR3. DNA of the CDR3: TGCGCCAGCAGCTTGTTGGCAGGGGGGAACACTGAAGCTTTCTTT. Translation: CASSLLAGGNTEAFF. The chain uses TRBV5-1 and TRBJ1-1, with TRBD1 identical over 7 bases. With V trimmed by 1 base and J by 1 base, 4 bases remained unmatched. Germline V gene sequence: CDR1 SGHRS, CDR2 YFSETQ. The CDR3 contains 15 residues.

The chain combines TRBV11-2 with TRBJ2-1, with D hard to call. V was pared by 0 bases and J by 5 bases, with 11 bases between. Germline CDR1 is SGHAT and CDR2 is FQNNGV. The CDR3 covers 15 residues. CDR3 coding DNA: TGTGCCAGCAGCTTAGAAGGGCCCCCGAACAATGAGCAGTTCTTC. Amino acids: CASSLEGPPNNEQFF. Filled out from reference TRBV11-2 and TRBJ2-1, the complete variable domain reads EAGVAQSPRYKIIEKRQSVAFWCNPISGHATLYWYQQILGQGPKLLIQFQNNGVVDDSQLPKDRFSAERLKGVDSTLKIQPAKLEDSAVYLCASSLEGPPNNEQFFGPGTRLTVL.

The V call is TRBV4-2, the J call TRBJ2-2, with no clear D. This CDR3 spans 14 amino acids. The V gene lost 6 bases and the J gene lost 4 bases, with 12 bases spanning the gap. CDR1 and CDR2 from the germline V gene are LGHNA and YNFKEQ. The CDR3 coding sequence is TGTGCCAGCAGGGACCTACAGTTCACCGGGGAGCTGTTTTTT. It encodes CASRDLQFTGELFF.

CDR3 DNA: TGTGCCAGTTTAACCCCCCACAATGAGCAGTTCTTC. Translating gives CASLTPHNEQFF. The V and J genes are TRBV19 and TRBJ2-1; D unresolved. Germline CDR1 and CDR2: LNHDA and SQIVND (reference sequence). This CDR3 has 12 amino acids. V was pared by 8 bases and J by 5 bases, with 10 bases between.

This clone was observed a few times. Other DNA sequences of this sample code for an identical CDR3. The rearrangement uses TRBV13 and TRBJ2-5; possibly TRBD1 or TRBD2 for D (5 bases each). The CDR3 length is 13 residues. V was trimmed by 5 bases and J by 0 bases, leaving 7 bases between them. The germline CDR1 and CDR2 sequences are PRHDT and FYEKMQ (reference sequence). This CDR3 reads CASSLGHQETQYF. CDR3 in DNA: TGTGCCAGCAGCCTGGGACACCAAGAGACCCAGTACTTC. Full variable domain (remainder filled in from reference TRBV13 and TRBJ2-5): AAGVIQSPRHLIKEKRETATLKCYPIPRHDTVYWYQQGPGQDPQFLISFYEKMQSDKGSIPDRFSAQQFSDYHSELNMSSLELGDSALYFCASSLGHQETQYFGPGTRLLVL.